Described below is a single T cell receptor beta chain sequence and its context. This CDR3 region has 22 residues. V was clipped by 1 base and J by 1 base; unmatched bases: 19. In germline, CDR1 is SNHLY, CDR2 FYNNEI. Produced via immunoSEQ multiplex PCR; TCRdb's table is partial and in-frame only. The sample includes 540,000 or so clones, 75% to 80% of them seen just once. The source of the sample is a study of shared T cell receptors in the human thymus. These sequences were also reported in another study, on human thymus T cells. This second report adds: Immunologically healthy infants in Finland undergoing congenital heart defect surgery were the donors. Thymus tissue was removed during corrective cardiac surgery. Gene usage for V and J segments appeared biased in thymic and blood repertoires. Highly overlapping thymic repertoires in unrelated individuals were reported by related research.

Sequencing input: thymocytes. The sequence came from a boy less than two years old with a congenital heart defect. The rearrangement links TRBV2 to TRBJ2-2; TRBD2 matches at 9 bases. CDR3 nucleotides: TGTGCCAGCAGTGAAGGATCGGGGCTAGCGGGACGACAGCCGAGGAACACCGGGGAGCTGTTTTTT. This gives the protein CASSEGSGLAGRQPRNTGELFF.